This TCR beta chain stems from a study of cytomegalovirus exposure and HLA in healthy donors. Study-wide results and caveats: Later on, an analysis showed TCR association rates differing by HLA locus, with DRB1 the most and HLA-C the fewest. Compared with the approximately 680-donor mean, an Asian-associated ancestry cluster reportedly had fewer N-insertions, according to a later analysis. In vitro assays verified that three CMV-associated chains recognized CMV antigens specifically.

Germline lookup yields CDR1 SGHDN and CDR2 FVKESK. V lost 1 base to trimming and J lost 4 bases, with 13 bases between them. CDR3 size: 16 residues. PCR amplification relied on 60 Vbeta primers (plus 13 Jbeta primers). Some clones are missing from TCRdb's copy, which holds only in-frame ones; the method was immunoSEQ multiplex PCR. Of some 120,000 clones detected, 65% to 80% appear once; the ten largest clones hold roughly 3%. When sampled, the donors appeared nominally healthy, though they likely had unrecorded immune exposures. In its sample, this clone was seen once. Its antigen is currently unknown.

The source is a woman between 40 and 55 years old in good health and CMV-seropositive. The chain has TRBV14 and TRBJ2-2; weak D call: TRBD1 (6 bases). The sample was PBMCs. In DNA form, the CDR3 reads TGTGCCAGCAGCCAAGTTAGGGGGTTTAGCACCGGGGAGCTGTTTTTT. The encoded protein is CASSQVRGFSTGELFF.